Following are 16 T cell receptor beta chains from one sample sequenced in a study of shared clonotypes between healthy human individuals. Generated by immunoSEQ multiplex PCR, the TCRdb table keeps only in-frame clones and is missing some. The table includes more than 1 million clones, approximately 80% detected once. The sequenced sample consisted of memory CD4+ T cells from PBMCs. Subset noted: CD45RA-negative fraction. These receptors were obtained from a man between 18 and 35 years old in good health. Some clones in this sample may be carry-over from other donors' samples.

The count of this clone is one. The chain recombines TRBV29-1 with TRBJ2-7; a possible D gene is TRBD1 (6 bases). Germline CDR1 reads SQVTM; CDR2 reads ANQGSEA. Trimming removed 5 bases at V and 2 bases at J, with 16 bases between. The CDR3 runs to 14 residues. CDR3 in amino acids: CSVFSGTPTYEQYF. The CDR3 region has the DNA TGCAGCGTTTTTTCCGGGACACCAACCTACGAGCAGTACTTC.

This clone was detected only once. This chain uses TRBV7-2 with TRBJ1-3; weak D call: TRBD1 (5 bases). The germline gives CDR1 SGHTA, CDR2 FQGNSA. The CDR3 is 14 amino acids. The V end lost 5 bases, the J end lost 0 bases, and 8 bases lay between the germline ends. The CDR3 nucleotides read TGTGCCAGCAGCATCGGGACCTCTGGAAACACCATATATTTT. It encodes CASSIGTSGNTIYF.

The chain uses TRBV7-2 and TRBJ1-2, with a tentative D call TRBD1 (5 bases). The V gene's germline CDR1 is SGHTA and CDR2 FQGNSA. The CDR3 runs 16 residues. Between the trimmed V and J ends, which lost 6 bases and 6 bases, there was a span of 23 bases. CDR3 nucleotides: TGTGCCAGCAGTAAAAGCCCAGGGTTCGGCGGTAATGGCTACACCTTC. Translation gives CASSKSPGFGGNGYTF.

This rearrangement joins TRBV5-8 to TRBJ1-1; 7 bases are a match to TRBD1. This CDR3 region has 12 residues. J was trimmed by 10 bases and V by 3 bases; bases with no gene match: 6. Germline V gene data show CDR1 as SGHTS and CDR2 as YDEGEE. CDR3 in DNA: TGTGCCAGCAGCTCCGACAGGGAGAGAGCTTTCTTT. It specifies CASSSDRERAFF.

V and J are TRBV7-9 and TRBJ2-5; the D gene is possibly TRBD1 (6 bases). CDR3 length equals 16 residues. V lost 1 base and J 1 base, leaving 13 bases between the germline ends. Germline V lookup: CDR1 SEHNR, CDR2 FQNEAQ (reference sequence). The CDR3 bases are TGTGCCAGCAGCTTAGGGGGGAACAGGGCCCAAGAGACCCAGTACTTC. This translates into CASSLGGNRAQETQYF.

This clone came up once. This chain uses TRBV5-1 with TRBJ1-5, with D perhaps TRBD1 (6 bases). The CDR3 has 17 amino acids. The germline V gene has CDR1 SGHRS and CDR2 YFSETQ. V lost 4 bases and J lost 3, with 20 bases in between. CDR3 bases: TGCGCCAGCAGCCCTAACCCACTAACAGGGAACAATCAGCCCCAGCATTTT. It translates to CASSPNPLTGNNQPQHF.

The V call is TRBV30, the J call TRBJ2-7; 8 nucleotides align to TRBD1. CDR3 length: 11 amino acids. With V trimmed by 3 bases and J by 5 bases, 0 bases remained unmatched. CDR1 and CDR2 (germline): GTSNPN, SVGIG (reference sequence). This CDR3 is CAWRDRDEQYF. CDR3 nucleotide sequence: TGTGCCTGGAGGGACAGGGACGAGCAGTACTTC. The variable domain in full, with the rest retrieved from reference TRBV30 and TRBJ2-7, is SQTIHQWPATLVQPVGSPLSLECTVEGTSNPNLYWYRQAAGRGLQLLFYSVGIGQISSEVPQNLSASRPQDRQFILSSKKLLLSDSGFYLCAWRDRDEQYFGPGTRLTVT.

The rearrangement links TRBV21-1 to TRBJ1-2; TRBD1 is the table's D call, not checked against the DNA. TRBV21-1 is listed as a pseudogene. This CDR3 is built from 13 residues. Here the CDR3 DNA reads TGTGCCAGCAGCAATCCAGGGAACTATGGCTACACCTTC. Translation gives CASSNPGNYGYTF.

V usage is TRBV5-1 and J usage is TRBJ1-1; D gene unclear. Germline V lookup: CDR1 SGHRS, CDR2 YFSETQ. Trimming shortened V by 3 bases and J by 1 base, and 13 bases separated the two germline ends. This CDR3 is 15 amino acids long. This CDR3 is CASSSDIDGNTEAFF. As DNA, the CDR3 is TGCGCCAGCAGCTCCGATATCGACGGGAACACTGAAGCTTTCTTT. The full variable domain, in which reference TRBV5-1 and TRBJ1-1 provide the parts outside the CDR3, is KAGVTQTPRYLIKTRGQQVTLSCSPISGHRSVSWYQQTPGQGLQFLFEYFSETQRNKGNFPGRFSGRQFSNSRSEMNVSTLELGDSALYLCASSSDIDGNTEAFFGQGTRLTVV.

J is TRBJ2-3 and V is TRBV4-1, with 12 bases fitting TRBD2. The CDR3 length is 19 residues. The J segment lost 0 bases and the V segment lost 4 bases, leaving 11 bases of the junction unmatched. The germline CDR1 and CDR2 sequences are MGHRA and YSYEKL. The CDR3 reads CASSRVRTSGTTSTDTQYF. The CDR3, as DNA: TGCGCCAGCAGCCGGGTTAGGACTAGCGGGACCACTAGCACAGATACGCAGTATTTT.

Here the CDR3 DNA reads TGTGCCAGCAGCGGGACTAGCGGACAGAGCTCCTACAATGAGCAGTTCTTC. As protein: CASSGTSGQSSYNEQFF. The rearrangement uses TRBV9 and TRBJ2-1, with 10 bases aligning to TRBD2. J was trimmed by 0 bases and V by 3 bases; bases with no gene match: 6. The CDR3 length is 17 residues. Germline CDR1 is SGDLS and CDR2 is YYNGEE.

This clone was seen a handful of times. This chain joins TRBV19 and TRBJ2-1, with 7 nucleotides matching TRBD2. Germline V CDR1 and CDR2: LNHDA, SQIVND (reference sequence). Trimming at V came to 4 bases and at J to 0 bases, leaving 9 bases not matched to a gene. The CDR3 length is 17 residues. CDR3 loop: CASSKIASGSSYNEQFF. The DNA for the CDR3 is TGTGCCAGTAGTAAAATAGCTAGCGGCAGCTCCTACAATGAGCAGTTCTTC.

This sequence joins TRBV25-1 and TRBJ2-7, with 12 bases lining up with TRBD2. J gave up 3 bases and V 5 bases, and 5 bases lay outside the gene matches. Germline V gives CDR1 MGHDK, CDR2 SYGVNS. The CDR3 spans 15 residues. CDR3 DNA: TGTGCCAGCAGTCCCCTGACTAGCGGGAGCTACGAGCAGTACTTC. It encodes CASSPLTSGSYEQYF.

The chain joins TRBV7-9 to TRBJ2-5; the D is unclear. The assigned J gene may be wrong: the sequence end matches TRBJ2-7 better. This CDR3 has 13 residues. CDR1 and CDR2 from the germline V gene are SEHNR and FQNEAQ (reference sequence). The CDR3, as DNA: TGTGCCAGCAACTCCGCGCCAAGGAGCGAGCAGTACTTC. Translated, it gives CASNSAPRSEQYF.

This clone has just one count. The V call is TRBV2, the J call TRBJ2-5; 9 bases agree with TRBD2. This CDR3 is 15 amino acids long. Germline CDR1 reads SNHLY; CDR2 reads FYNNEI. V was pared by 3 bases and J by 4 bases, with 6 bases of the junction left unmatched. This CDR3 is CASSDRGRAGETQYF. As DNA, the CDR3 is TGTGCCAGCAGTGATCGCGGGAGGGCCGGAGAGACCCAGTACTTC.

This clone has a handful of counts. V usage is TRBV5-6 and J usage is TRBJ2-7; D uncertain. V was trimmed by 0 bases and J by 0 bases, leaving 10 bases between them. There are 15 residues in the CDR3. Germline CDR1 is SGHDT and CDR2 is YYEEEE. The CDR3, as DNA: TGTGCCAGCAGCTTGGTCCTGGGTGGCTCCTACGAGCAGTACTTC. It specifies CASSLVLGGSYEQYF.